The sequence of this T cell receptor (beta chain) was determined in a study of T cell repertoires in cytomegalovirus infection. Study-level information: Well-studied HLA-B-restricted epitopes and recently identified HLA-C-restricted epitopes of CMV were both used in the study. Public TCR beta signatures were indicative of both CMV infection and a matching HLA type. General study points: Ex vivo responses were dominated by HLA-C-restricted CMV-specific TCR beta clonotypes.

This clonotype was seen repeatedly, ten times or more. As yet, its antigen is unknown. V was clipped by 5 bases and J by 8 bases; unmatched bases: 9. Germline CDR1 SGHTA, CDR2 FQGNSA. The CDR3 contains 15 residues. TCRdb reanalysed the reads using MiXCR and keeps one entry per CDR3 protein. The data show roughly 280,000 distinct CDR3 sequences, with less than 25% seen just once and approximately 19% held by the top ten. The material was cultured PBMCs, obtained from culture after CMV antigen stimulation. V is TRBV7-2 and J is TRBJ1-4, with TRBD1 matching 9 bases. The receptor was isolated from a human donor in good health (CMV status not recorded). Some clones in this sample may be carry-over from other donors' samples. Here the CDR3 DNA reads TGTGCCAGCAGCCTCGGGACAGGGTTTCGAGAAAAACTGTTTTTT. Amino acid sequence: CASSLGTGFREKLFF.